This T cell receptor beta chain was sequenced for a study of T cells in Graves' hyperthyroidism and ophthalmopathy. Germline-derived CDR1 and CDR2 are SGHTA and FQGNSA. Deletions cut 8 bases from V and 5 bases from J, with 18 bases between. The CDR3 is 14 amino acids. To note about this clonotype: Its target is not known.

The hyperthyroidism patients had all been newly diagnosed, and their disease duration was under 2 months. Their ages ranged from 18 to 65 years. Uncontrolled infections, other autoimmune diseases, pregnancy or lactation led to exclusion of patients. Using RNA transcripts as the source, TCR beta CDR3 regions were amplified. Carried out on the TCR CDR3, a first-round RT-PCR used the HTBI primer set. TCRdb itself ran the multiplex PCR reads through MiXCR, one entry per CDR3 protein. Of nearly 750,000 distinct CDR3 sequences listed, about 35% are singletons. Study-wide findings and caveats: A model built on 13 V-J features separated ophthalmopathy from stable hyperthyroidism.

V usage is TRBV7-2 and J usage is TRBJ2-5, with D uncertain. This receptor was taken from a woman in her forties with Graves' hyperthyroidism. The sample taken for sequencing was blood. The CDR3 sequence is CASLEYPPPETQYF. Written as DNA, the CDR3 is TGTGCCAGCTTGGAATACCCCCCGCCGGAGACCCAGTACTTC.